This passage covers 11 T cell receptor beta chains from one sample sequenced in a study of blood T cell repertoires in COVID-19. TCRdb's table, derived via immunoSEQ multiplex PCR, lists solely in-frame clones and lacks some. This sample has around 120,000 clones, with about 90% found just once. Sequencing was carried out using peripheral blood. All receptors come from a woman aged 70 to 79 with acute or convalescent COVID-19.

This clone was seen a handful of times. The chain couples TRBV5-1 to TRBJ2-3, with 14 bases fitting TRBD2. Germline V gene data show CDR1 as SGHRS and CDR2 as YFSETQ. The CDR3 totals 16 residues. With V trimmed by 5 bases and J by 5 bases, 7 bases remained unmatched. CDR3: CASSRGTSGGQDTQYF. CDR3 DNA: TGCGCCAGCAGTAGGGGGACTAGCGGGGGCCAAGATACGCAGTATTTT.

This clone was detected only a few times. V gene TRBV5-1 combines with J gene TRBJ1-2; D not resolved. The CDR3 is 18 amino acids. The germline V gene has CDR1 SGHRS and CDR2 YFSETQ. V was clipped by 2 bases and J by 4 bases, with 24 bases between them. The CDR3 spells CASSFFSPPDFSSYGYTF. The CDR3 DNA sequence: TGCGCCAGCAGCTTTTTTTCCCCGCCGGACTTCTCTTCCTATGGCTACACCTTC. Based on the CDR3 plus reference TRBV5-1 and TRBJ1-2, the full variable domain is KAGVTQTPRYLIKTRGQQVTLSCSPISGHRSVSWYQQTPGQGLQFLFEYFSETQRNKGNFPGRFSGRQFSNSRSEMNVSTLELGDSALYLCASSFFSPPDFSSYGYTFGSGTRLTVV.

The chain combines TRBV3-1 (or the pseudogene TRBV3-2) with TRBJ1-1; 11 bases are shared with TRBD1. Germline loops: CDR1 LGHDT, CDR2 YNNKEL (reference sequence). This CDR3 comprises 17 residues. Trimming removed 5 bases from V and 2 bases from J; junction bases left unmatched: 10. CDR3 sequence (DNA): TGTGCCAGCAGCGCGGGGACAGGGGGTGTTTTTAACACTGAAGCTTTCTTT. This sequence encodes CASSAGTGGVFNTEAFF.

This chain uses TRBV19 with TRBJ2-2; tentatively, D is TRBD2 (5 bases). Germline lookup yields CDR1 LNHDA and CDR2 SQIVND (reference sequence). The CDR3 has 15 residues. Trimming cost V 2 bases and J 4 bases, with 11 bases left between them. The CDR3 coding sequence is TGTGCCAGTAGTATAAACGAGGGAGTCACCGGGGAGCTGTTTTTT. This sequence encodes CASSINEGVTGELFF. Based on the CDR3 plus reference TRBV19 and TRBJ2-2, the full variable domain is DGGITQSPKYLFRKEGQNVTLSCEQNLNHDAMYWYRQDPGQGLRLIYYSQIVNDFQKGDIAEGYSVSREKKESFPLTVTSAQKNPTAFYLCASSINEGVTGELFFGEGSRLTVL.

This chain uses TRBV28 with TRBJ1-6, with unresolved D. CDR3 length: 15 amino acids. Trimming removed 8 bases from V and 6 bases from J, with 17 bases in between. The germline V gene encodes CDR1 MDHEN and CDR2 SYDVKM. The CDR3: CASSQMTSLNSPLHF. As DNA, the CDR3 is TGTGCCAGCTCCCAGATGACTTCTCTTAATTCACCCCTCCACTTT.

This rearrangement joins TRBV6-1 to TRBJ1-2; D unresolved. Germline CDR1 reads MNHNS; CDR2 reads SASEGT. The CDR3 sequence is 16 residues long. The germline V and J ends were trimmed by 2 bases and 3 bases, with 16 bases remaining between them. The CDR3 DNA follows: TGTGCCAGCAGTGAACCTACGCCCGGGGTTGACTATGGCTACACCTTC. Residues: CASSEPTPGVDYGYTF.

For the CDR3, the DNA is TGCAGTGTCAACAGGGAGACTGAAGCTTTCTTT. It encodes CSVNRETEAFF. V gene TRBV20-1 combines with J gene TRBJ1-1; possibly TRBD1 for D (6 bases). The length of the CDR3 is 11 residues. V lost 7 bases, J lost 5 bases, and 11 bases lay in between. Germline loops: CDR1 DFQATT, CDR2 SNEGSKA (reference sequence).

The V gene is TRBV6-5, the J gene TRBJ1-5, with 7 nucleotides matching TRBD1. Germline CDR1 reads MNHEY; CDR2 reads SVGAGI. V dropped 6 bases and J dropped 5; count of bases not matched to a gene: 4. The CDR3 consists of 13 residues. CDR3 bases: TGTGCCAGCAGAGACAGGGCTCATCAGCCCCAGCATTTT. This codes for CASRDRAHQPQHF.

V gene TRBV5-4 combines with J gene TRBJ2-1; 11 positions agree with TRBD2. The V and J ends lost 4 bases and 4 bases, in that order; junction bases with no gene match: 4. The CDR3 has 15 residues. The germline V gene has CDR1 SGHNT and CDR2 YYREEE (reference sequence). CDR3 loop: CASSPRTSGYNEQFF. The DNA of the CDR3 is TGTGCCAGCAGCCCTAGGACTAGCGGGTACAATGAGCAGTTCTTC.

The V and J genes are TRBV4-1 and TRBJ1-2; 7 bases map to TRBD1. Germline lookup yields CDR1 MGHRA and CDR2 YSYEKL. The CDR3 covers 16 residues. V was clipped by 1 base and J by 7 bases; unmatched bases: 12. The CDR3 sequence is CASSQGIRGQVGGYTF. The CDR3 DNA reads as TGCGCCAGCAGCCAAGGGATTAGGGGGCAGGTGGGTGGCTACACCTTC.

J is TRBJ1-6 and V is TRBV28; the D is unclear. From germline, CDR1 is MDHEN and CDR2 SYDVKM. The CDR3 contains 15 residues. Trimming took 4 bases from V and 0 from J, leaving 7 bases between them. CDR3 region: CASSSRSSYNSPLHF. The CDR3 nucleotides are TGTGCCAGCAGTTCGAGAAGCTCCTATAATTCACCCCTCCACTTT.